This T cell receptor beta chain was documented in a study of blood T cell repertoires in COVID-19. About the study: Samples came from the United States, Italy and Spain, spanning acute and convalescent COVID-19. The cDNA or gDNA used as material had been derived from T cells, B-cell-depleted T cells, or PBMCs.

Germline-derived CDR1 and CDR2 are LGHDT and YNNKEL (reference sequence). Trimming cost V 0 bases and J 3 bases, with 8 bases left between them. This CDR3 contains 14 residues. In the source study's methods: Estimation of nucleated cell counts was performed using reference gene primer amplification. Only in-frame clones appear in the TCRdb table, and some are missing; sequencing was by immunoSEQ multiplex PCR. V and J calls and clone size come straight from that table; D and trimming were deduced from the DNA. The sample consists of approximately 450,000 clones, approximately 90% of them appearing once.

The source material was peripheral blood. This receptor was identified in a woman aged 30 to 39 with acute or convalescent COVID-19. The chain recombines TRBV3-1 (or the pseudogene TRBV3-2) with TRBJ2-5, with D tentatively TRBD2 (6 bases). The CDR3 bases are TGTGCCAGCAGCCAAGAGACTAGGAAAGAGACCCAGTACTTC. It specifies CASSQETRKETQYF.